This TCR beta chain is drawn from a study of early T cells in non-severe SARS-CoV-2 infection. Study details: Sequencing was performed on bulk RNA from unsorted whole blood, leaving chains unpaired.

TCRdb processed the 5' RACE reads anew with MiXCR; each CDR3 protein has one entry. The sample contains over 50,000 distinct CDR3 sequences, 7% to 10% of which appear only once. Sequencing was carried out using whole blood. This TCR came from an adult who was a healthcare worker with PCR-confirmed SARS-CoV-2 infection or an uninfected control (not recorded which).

This CDR3 reads CASSPRGGVNEQFF. CDR3 sequence (DNA): TGCGCCAGCAGCCCCAGGGGAGGGGTCAATGAGCAGTTCTTC. The V call is TRBV5-1, the J call TRBJ2-1; D might be TRBD2 (7 bases). The CDR3 sequence is 14 residues long. V was cut by 4 bases and J by 6 bases, with 14 bases left in between. From germline, CDR1 is SGHRS and CDR2 YFSETQ.